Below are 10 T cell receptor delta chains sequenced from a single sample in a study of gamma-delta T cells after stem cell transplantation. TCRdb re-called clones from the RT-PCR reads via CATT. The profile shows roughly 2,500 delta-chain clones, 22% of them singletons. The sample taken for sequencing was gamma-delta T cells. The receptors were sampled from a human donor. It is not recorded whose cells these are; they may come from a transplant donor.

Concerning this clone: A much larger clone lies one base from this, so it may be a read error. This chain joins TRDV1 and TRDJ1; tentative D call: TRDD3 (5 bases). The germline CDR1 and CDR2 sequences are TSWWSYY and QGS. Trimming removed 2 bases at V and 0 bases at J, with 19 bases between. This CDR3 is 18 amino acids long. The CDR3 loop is CALGEVPPARGYTDKLIF. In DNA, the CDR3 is TGTGCTCTTGGGGAAGTTCCCCCTGCCCGGGGGTACACCGATAAACTCATCTTT.

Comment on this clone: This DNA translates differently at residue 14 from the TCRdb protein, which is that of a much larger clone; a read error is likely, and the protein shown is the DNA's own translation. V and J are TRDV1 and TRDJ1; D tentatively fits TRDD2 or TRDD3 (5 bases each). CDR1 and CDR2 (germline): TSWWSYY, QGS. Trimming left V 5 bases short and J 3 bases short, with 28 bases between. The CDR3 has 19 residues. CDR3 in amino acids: CALGKAYDTLLGVADKLIF. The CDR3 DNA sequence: TGTGCTCTTGGGAAAGCCTACGACACCCTTCTGGGTGTCGCCGATAAACTCATCTTT.

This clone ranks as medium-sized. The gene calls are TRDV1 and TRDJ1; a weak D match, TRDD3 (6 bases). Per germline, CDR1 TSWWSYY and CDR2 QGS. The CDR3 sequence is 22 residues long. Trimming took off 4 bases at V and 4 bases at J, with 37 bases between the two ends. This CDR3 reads CALGVRGPLTRPRLGIYDKLIF. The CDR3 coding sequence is TGTGCTCTTGGGGTTAGGGGCCCGCTCACTAGGCCTCGGTTGGGGATCTACGATAAACTCATCTTT.

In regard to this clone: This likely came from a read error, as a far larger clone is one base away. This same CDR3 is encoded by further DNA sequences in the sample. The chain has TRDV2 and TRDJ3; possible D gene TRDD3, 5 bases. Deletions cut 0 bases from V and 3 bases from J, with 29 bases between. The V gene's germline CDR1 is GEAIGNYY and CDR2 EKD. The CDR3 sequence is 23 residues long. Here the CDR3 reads CACDTVNRVGEDRSGWDTRQMFF. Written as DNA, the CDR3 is TGTGCCTGTGACACCGTTAATCGTGTTGGGGAAGACAGGAGCGGCTGGGACACCCGACAGATGTTTTTC.

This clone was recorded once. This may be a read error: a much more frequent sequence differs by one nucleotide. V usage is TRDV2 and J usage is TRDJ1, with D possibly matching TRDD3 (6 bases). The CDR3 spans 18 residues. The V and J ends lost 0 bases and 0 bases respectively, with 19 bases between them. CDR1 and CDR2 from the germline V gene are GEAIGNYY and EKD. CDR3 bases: TGTGCCTGTGACACCAAAGAGGATACATACGGCTACACCGATAAACTCATCTTT. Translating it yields CACDTKEDTYGYTDKLIF.

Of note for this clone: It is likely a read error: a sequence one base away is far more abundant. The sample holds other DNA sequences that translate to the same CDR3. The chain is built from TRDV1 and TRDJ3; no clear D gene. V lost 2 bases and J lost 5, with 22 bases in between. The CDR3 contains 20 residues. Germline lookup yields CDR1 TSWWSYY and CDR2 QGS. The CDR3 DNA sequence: TGTGCTCTTGGGGAATCTTGGGTTCCCCGCACTCCCCGGGACACCCGACAGATGTTTTTC. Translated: CALGESWVPRTPRDTRQMFF.

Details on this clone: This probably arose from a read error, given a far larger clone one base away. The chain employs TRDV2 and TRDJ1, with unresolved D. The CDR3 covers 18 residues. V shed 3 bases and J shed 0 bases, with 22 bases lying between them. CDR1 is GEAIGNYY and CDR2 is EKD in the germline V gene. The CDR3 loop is CACDDPVETPDDTDKLIF. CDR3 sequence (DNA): TGTGCCTGTGACGATCCCGTAGAAACGCCGGACGACACCGATAAACTCATCTTT.

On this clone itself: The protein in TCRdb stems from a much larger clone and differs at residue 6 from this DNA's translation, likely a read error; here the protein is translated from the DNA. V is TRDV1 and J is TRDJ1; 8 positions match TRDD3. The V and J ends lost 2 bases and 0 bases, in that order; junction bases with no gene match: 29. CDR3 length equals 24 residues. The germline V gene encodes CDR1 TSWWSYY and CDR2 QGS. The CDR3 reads CALGERFAILPDLTGGLYTDKLIF. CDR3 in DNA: TGTGCTCTTGGGGAAAGGTTCGCGATCCTACCGGACTTAACTGGGGGCTTATACACCGATAAACTCATCTTT.

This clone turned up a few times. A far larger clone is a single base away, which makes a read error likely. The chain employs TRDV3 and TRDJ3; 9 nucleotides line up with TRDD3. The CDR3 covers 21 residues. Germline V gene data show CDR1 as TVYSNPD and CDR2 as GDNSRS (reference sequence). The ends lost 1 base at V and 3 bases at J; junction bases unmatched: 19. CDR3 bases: TGTGCCTTTAATGAATCTCCTCCCGGGGATACGCATGACTGGGACACCCGACAGATGTTTTTC. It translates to CAFNESPPGDTHDWDTRQMFF.

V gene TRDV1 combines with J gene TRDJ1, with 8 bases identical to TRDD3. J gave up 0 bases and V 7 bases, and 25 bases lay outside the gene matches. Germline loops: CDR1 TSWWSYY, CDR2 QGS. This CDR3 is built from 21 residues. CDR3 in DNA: TGTGCTCTTGAAAGCTGGTCCTACGGCGGGGGGATAGTGATGTACACCGATAAACTCATCTTT. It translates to CALESWSYGGGIVMYTDKLIF.